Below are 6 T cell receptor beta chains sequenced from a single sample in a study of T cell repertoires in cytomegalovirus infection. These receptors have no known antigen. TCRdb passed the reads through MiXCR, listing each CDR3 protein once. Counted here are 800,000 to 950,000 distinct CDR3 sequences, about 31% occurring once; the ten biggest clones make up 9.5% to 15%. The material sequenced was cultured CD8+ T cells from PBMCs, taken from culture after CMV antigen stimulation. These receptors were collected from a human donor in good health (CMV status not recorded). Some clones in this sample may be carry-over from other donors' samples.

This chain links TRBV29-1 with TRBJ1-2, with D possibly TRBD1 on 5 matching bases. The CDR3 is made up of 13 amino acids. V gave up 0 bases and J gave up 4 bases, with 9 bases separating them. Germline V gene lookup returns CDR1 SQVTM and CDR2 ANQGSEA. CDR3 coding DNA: TGCAGCGTTGAAGATACAGGCTTCTATGGCTACACCTTC. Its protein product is CSVEDTGFYGYTF.

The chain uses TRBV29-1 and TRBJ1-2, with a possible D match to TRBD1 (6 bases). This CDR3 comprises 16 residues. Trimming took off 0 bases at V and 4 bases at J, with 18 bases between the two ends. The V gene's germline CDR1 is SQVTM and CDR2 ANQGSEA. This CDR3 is CSVEDPLTGNGYGYTF. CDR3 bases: TGCAGCGTTGAAGATCCCCTGACAGGCAATGGCTATGGCTACACCTTC.

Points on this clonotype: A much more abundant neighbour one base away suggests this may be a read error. The CDR3 here is CANSSGGPGDTQYF. DNA of the CDR3: TGTGCCAACAGTTCGGGGGGGCCGGGGGATACGCAGTATTTT. The rearrangement uses TRBV12-3 or TRBV12-4 and TRBJ2-3, with 8 positions matching TRBD2. This CDR3 is built from 14 residues.

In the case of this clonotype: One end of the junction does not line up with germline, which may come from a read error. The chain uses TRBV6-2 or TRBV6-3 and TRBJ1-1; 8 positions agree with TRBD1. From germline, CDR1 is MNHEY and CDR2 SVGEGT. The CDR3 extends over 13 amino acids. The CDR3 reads CTSSLRTGGEAFF. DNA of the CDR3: TGTACCAGCAGTCTGAGAACAGGGGGTGAAGCTTTCTTT.

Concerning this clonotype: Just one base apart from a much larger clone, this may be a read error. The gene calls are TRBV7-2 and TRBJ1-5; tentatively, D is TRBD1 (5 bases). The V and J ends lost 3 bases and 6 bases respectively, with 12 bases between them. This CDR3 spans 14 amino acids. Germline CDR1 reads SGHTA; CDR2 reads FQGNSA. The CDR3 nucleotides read TGTGCCAGCAGCTTCCGGGGCCTCAGTCAGCCCCAGCATTTT. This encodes CASSFRGLSQPQHF. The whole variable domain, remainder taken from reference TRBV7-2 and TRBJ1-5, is GAGVSQSPSNKVTEKGKDVELRCDPISGHTALYWYRQSLGQGLEFLIYFQGNSAPDKSGLPSDRFSAERTGGSVSTLTIQRTQQEDSAVYLCASSFRGLSQPQHFGDGTRLSIL.

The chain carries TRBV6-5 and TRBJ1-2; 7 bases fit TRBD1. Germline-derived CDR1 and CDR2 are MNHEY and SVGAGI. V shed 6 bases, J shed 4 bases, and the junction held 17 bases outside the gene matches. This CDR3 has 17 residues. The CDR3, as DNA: TGTGCCAGCAGGCCCGGGACAGAGGATCCATCCATCTATGGCTACACCTTC. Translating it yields CASRPGTEDPSIYGYTF.